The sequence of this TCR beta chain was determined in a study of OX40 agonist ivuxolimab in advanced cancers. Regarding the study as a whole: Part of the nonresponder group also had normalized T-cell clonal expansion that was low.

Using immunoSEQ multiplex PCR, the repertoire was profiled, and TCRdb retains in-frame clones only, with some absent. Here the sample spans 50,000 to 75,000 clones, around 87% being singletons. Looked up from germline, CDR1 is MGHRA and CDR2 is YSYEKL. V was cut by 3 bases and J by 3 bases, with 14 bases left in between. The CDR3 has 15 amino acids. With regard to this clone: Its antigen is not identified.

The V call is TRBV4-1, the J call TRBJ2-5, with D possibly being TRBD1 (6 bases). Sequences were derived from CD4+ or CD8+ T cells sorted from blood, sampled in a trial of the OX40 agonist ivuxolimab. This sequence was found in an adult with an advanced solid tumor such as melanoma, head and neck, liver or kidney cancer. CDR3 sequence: CASSHRGRGKETQYF. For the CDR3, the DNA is TGCGCCAGCAGCCACCGTGGCAGGGGTAAAGAGACCCAGTACTTC.